This T cell receptor beta chain comes out of a study of early T cells in non-severe SARS-CoV-2 infection. Whole-study context: The chains were unpaired, and the sequenced material was bulk RNA from unsorted whole blood.

CDR3 length: 15 residues. Germline V gene lookup returns CDR1 LGHNT and CDR2 FRNRAP. The trim removed 5 bases at V and 9 bases at J, leaving 8 bases unmatched. TCRdb reanalysed the 5' RACE reads using MiXCR and keeps one entry per CDR3 protein. The repertoire includes about 56,000 distinct CDR3 sequences, roughly a tenth of them detected once, and 6.5% sits in the top ten. This clonotype was seen at least ten times. The genes are TRBV12-5 and TRBJ2-3; 13 bases align to TRBD2. The sample comprised whole blood. The clonotype originates from an adult who was a healthcare worker with PCR-confirmed SARS-CoV-2 infection or an uninfected control (not recorded which). The CDR3 sequence: CASGPGLAGHETQYF. Here the CDR3 DNA reads TGTGCTAGTGGTCCGGGACTAGCGGGGCACGAGACGCAGTATTTT.